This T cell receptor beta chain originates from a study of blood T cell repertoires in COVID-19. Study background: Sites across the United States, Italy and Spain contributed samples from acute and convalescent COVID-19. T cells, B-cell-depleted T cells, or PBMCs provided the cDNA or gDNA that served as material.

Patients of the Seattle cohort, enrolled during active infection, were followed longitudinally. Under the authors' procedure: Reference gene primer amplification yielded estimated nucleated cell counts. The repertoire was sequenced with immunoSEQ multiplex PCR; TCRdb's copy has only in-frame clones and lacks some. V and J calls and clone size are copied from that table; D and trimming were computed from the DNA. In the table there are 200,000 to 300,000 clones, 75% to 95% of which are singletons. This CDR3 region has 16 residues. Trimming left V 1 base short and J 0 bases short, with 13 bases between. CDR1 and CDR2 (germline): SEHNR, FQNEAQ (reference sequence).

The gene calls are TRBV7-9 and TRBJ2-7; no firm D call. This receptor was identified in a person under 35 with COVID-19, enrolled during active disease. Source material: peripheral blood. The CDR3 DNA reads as TGTGCCAGCAGCTTAGTGGGCCAGCAGGACTCCTACGAGCAGTACTTC. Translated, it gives CASSLVGQQDSYEQYF.